This note documents a single T cell receptor beta chain sequence. Its specificity is unknown. Additional DNA sequences in this sample encode the identical CDR3. Using immunoSEQ multiplex PCR, the repertoire was profiled, and TCRdb retains in-frame clones only, with some absent. Altogether 150,000 to 200,000 clones are present, about 90% being singletons, with the ten largest covering around a tenth. The record originates from a study of T cell responses to AZD1222 COVID-19 vaccine. CDR3 length equals 13 residues. With 3 bases removed from V and 8 bases from J, the gap between germline ends came to 13 bases. CDR1 is SEHNR and CDR2 is FQNEAQ in the germline V gene (reference sequence). Whether given at about 4 or about 12 weeks, second doses were pooled. Points from the study as a whole: Baseline seropositivity characterized only six AZD1222 recipients.

The sequencing here drew on peripheral blood, taken 28 days after the second AZD1222 dose. V and J are TRBV7-9 and TRBJ1-1, with a tentative D call TRBD1 (6 bases). The clonotype was recovered from an adult who received the AZD1222 COVID-19 vaccine. The CDR3 loop reads CASSFRGGSEAFF. DNA of the CDR3: TGTGCCAGCAGCTTTAGGGGGGGCTCAGAAGCTTTCTTT.